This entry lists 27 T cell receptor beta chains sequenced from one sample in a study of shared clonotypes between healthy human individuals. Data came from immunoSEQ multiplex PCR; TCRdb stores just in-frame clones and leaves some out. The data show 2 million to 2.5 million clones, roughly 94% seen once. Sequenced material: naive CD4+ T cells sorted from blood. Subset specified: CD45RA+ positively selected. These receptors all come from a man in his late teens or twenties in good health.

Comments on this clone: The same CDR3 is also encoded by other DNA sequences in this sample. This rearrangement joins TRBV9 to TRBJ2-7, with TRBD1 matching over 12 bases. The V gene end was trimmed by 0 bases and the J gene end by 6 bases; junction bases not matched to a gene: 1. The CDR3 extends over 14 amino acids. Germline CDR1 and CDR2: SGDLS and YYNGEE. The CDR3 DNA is TGTGCCAGCAGCGTAGGGGACAGGGGGCTCGAGCAGTACTTC. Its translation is CASSVGDRGLEQYF.

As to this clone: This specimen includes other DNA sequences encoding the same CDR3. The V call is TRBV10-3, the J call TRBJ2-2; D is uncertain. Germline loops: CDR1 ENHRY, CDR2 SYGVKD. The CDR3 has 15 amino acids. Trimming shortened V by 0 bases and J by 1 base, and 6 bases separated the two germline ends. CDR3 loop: CAISESVGNTGELFF. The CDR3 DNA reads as TGTGCCATCAGTGAGTCTGTCGGGAACACCGGGGAGCTGTTTTTT.

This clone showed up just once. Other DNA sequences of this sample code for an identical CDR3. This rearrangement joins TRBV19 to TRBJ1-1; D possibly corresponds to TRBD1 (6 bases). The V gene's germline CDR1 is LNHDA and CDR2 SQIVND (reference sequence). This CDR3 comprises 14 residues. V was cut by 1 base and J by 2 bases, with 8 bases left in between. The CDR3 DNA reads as TGTGCCAGTAGTATAGCCAGGGGAAACACTGAAGCTTTCTTT. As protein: CASSIARGNTEAFF.

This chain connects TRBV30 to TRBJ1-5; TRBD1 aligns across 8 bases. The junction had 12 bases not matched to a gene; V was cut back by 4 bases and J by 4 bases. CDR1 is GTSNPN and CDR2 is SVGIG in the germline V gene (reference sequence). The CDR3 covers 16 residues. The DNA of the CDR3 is TGTGCCTGGACACTTCAGAGAGGGACAGGAAATCAGCCCCAGCATTTT. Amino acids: CAWTLQRGTGNQPQHF.

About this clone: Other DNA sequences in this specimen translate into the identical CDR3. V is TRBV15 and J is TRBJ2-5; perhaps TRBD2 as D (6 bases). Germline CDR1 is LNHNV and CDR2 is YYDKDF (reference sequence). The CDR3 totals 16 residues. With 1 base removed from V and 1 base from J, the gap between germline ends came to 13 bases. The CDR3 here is CATSRGSGSGQETQYF. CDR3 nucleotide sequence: TGTGCCACCAGCAGAGGTTCGGGTAGCGGCCAAGAGACCCAGTACTTC.

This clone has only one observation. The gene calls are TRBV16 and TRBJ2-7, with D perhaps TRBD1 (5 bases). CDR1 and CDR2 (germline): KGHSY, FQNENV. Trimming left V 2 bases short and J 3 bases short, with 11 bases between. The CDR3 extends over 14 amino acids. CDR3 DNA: TGTGCCAGCAGCCAACCCGCCGACAGCTACGAGCAGTACTTC. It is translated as CASSQPADSYEQYF.

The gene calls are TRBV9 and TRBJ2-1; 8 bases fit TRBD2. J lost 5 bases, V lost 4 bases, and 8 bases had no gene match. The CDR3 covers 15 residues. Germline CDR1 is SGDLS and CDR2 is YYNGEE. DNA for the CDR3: TGTGCCAGCAGCCCCGGGACTAGGGTAGACAATGAGCAGTTCTTC. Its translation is CASSPGTRVDNEQFF.

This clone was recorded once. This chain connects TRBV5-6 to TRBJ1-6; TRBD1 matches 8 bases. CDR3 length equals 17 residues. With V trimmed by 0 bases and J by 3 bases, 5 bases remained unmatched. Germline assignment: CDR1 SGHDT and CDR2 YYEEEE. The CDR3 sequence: CASSLAPQGVYNSPLHF. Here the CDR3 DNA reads TGTGCCAGCAGCTTGGCTCCACAGGGGGTCTATAATTCACCCCTCCACTTT.

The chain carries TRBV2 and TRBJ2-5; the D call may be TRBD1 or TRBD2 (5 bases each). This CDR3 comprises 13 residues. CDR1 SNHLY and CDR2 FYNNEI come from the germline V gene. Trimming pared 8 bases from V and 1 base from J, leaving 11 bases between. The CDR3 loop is CASSGQPQETQYF. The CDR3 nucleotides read TGTGCCAGCTCGGGGCAGCCCCAAGAGACCCAGTACTTC.

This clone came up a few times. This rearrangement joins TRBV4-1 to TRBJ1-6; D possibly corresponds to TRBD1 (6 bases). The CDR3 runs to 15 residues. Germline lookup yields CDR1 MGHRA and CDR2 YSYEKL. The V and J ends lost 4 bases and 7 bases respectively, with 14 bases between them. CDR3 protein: CASSPLTGFNSPLHF. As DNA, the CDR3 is TGCGCCAGCAGCCCCCTGACAGGCTTCAATTCACCCCTCCACTTT.

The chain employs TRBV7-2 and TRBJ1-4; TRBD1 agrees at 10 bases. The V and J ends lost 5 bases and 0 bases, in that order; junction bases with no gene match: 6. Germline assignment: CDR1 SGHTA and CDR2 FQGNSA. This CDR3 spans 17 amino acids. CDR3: CASSPGQGIATNEKLFF. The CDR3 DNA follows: TGTGCCAGCAGCCCGGGACAGGGGATTGCAACTAATGAAAAACTGTTTTTT.

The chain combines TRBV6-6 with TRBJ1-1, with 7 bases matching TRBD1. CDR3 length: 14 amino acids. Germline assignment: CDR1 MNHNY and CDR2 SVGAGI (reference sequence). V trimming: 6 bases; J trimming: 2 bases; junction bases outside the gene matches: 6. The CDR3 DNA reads TGTGCCAGCAGGGATAGGACAGGCAACACTGAAGCTTTCTTT. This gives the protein CASRDRTGNTEAFF.

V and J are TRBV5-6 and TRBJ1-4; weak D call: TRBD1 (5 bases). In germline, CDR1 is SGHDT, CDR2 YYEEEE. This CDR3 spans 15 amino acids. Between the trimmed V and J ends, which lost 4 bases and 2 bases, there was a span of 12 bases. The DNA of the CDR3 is TGTGCCAGCAGCCTCTATGGGGGGACTAATGAAAAACTGTTTTTT. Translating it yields CASSLYGGTNEKLFF. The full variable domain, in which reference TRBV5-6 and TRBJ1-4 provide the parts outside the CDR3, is DAGVTQSPTHLIKTRGQQVTLRCSPKSGHDTVSWYQQALGQGPQFIFQYYEEEERQRGNFPDRFSGHQFPNYSSELNVNALLLGDSALYLCASSLYGGTNEKLFFGSGTQLSVL.

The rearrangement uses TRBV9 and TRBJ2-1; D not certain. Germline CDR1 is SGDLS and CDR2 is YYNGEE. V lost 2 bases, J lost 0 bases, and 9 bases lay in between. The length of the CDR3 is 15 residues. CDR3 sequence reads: CASSVTASSYNEQFF. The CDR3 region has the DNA TGTGCCAGCAGCGTCACCGCTAGCTCCTACAATGAGCAGTTCTTC.

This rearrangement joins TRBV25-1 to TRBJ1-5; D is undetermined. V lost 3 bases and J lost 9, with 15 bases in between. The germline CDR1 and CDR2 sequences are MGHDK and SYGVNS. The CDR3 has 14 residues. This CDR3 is CASSDSGTIGPQHF. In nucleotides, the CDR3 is TGTGCCAGCAGTGACTCCGGAACCATAGGGCCCCAGCATTTT.

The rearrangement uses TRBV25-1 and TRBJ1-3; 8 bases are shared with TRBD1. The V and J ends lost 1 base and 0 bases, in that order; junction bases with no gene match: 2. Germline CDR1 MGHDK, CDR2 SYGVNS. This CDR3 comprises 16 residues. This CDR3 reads CASSEWTGNSGNTIYF. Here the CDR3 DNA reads TGTGCCAGCAGTGAATGGACAGGGAACTCTGGAAACACCATATATTTT.

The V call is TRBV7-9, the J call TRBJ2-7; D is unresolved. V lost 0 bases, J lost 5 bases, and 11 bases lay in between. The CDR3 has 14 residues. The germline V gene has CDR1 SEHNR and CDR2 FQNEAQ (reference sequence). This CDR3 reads CASSLALPPHEQYF. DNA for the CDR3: TGTGCCAGCAGCTTAGCCCTCCCCCCCCACGAGCAGTACTTC.

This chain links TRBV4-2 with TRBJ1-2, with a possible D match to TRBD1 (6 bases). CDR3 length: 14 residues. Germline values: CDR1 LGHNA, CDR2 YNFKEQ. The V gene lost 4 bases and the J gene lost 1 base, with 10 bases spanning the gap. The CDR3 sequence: CASSPGQLNYGYTF. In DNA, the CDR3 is TGTGCCAGCAGCCCTGGACAGCTTAACTATGGCTACACCTTC.

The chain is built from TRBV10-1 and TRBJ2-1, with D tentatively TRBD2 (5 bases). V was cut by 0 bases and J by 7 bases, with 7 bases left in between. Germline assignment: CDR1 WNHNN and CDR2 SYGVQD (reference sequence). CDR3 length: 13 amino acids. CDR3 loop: CASSESGGNEQFF. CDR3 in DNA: TGCGCCAGCAGTGAGTCGGGCGGGAATGAGCAGTTCTTC.

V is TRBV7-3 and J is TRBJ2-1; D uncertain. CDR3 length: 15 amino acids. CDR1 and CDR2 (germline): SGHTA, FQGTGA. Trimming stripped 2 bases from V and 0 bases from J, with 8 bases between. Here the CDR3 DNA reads TGTGCCAGCAGCTTATTGGGGAACTCCTACAATGAGCAGTTCTTC. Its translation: CASSLLGNSYNEQFF.

CDR3 residues: CASSYPGSGKNFEAFF. CDR3 in DNA: TGTGCCAGCAGTTACCCCGGGTCGGGGAAGAACTTTGAAGCTTTCTTT. The J gene is TRBJ1-1, the V gene TRBV6-6; D call uncertain. V gave up 2 bases and J gave up 7 bases, with 20 bases separating them. The CDR3 totals 16 residues. CDR1 and CDR2 (germline): MNHNY, SVGAGI (reference sequence).

In DNA, the CDR3 is TGTGCCAGCAGTTTAGGGCCCTATAAGAGAAACACCATATATTTT. Translation gives CASSLGPYKRNTIYF. The chain couples TRBV28 to TRBJ1-3; D unresolved. Looked up from germline, CDR1 is MDHEN and CDR2 is SYDVKM. The CDR3 spans 15 residues. The germline V and J ends were trimmed by 2 bases and 5 bases, with 13 bases remaining between them.

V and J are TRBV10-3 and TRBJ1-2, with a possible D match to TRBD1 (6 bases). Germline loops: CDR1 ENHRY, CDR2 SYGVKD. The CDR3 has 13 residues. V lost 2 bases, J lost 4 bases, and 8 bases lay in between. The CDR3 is CAISEGRGYGYTF. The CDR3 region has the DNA TGTGCCATCAGTGAGGGCAGGGGCTATGGCTACACCTTC.

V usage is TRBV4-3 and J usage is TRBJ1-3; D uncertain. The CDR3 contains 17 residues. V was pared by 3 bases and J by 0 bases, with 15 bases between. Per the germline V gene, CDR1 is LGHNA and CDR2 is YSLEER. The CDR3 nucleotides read TGCGCCAGCAGCCAGTGGGTATCAGCGCTCTCTGGAAACACCATATATTTT. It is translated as CASSQWVSALSGNTIYF.

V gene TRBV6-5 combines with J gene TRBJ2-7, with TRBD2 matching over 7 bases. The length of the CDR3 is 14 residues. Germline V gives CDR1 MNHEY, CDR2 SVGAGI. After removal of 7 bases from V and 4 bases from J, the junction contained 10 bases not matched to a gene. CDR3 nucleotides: TGTGCCAGCATTAGGGGCGGGAGCATTTACGAGCAGTACTTC. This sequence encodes CASIRGGSIYEQYF.

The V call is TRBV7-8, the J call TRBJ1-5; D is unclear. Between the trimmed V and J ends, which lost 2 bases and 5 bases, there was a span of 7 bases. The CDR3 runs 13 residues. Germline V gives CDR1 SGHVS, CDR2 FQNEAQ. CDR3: CASSLRPDQPQHF. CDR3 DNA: TGTGCCAGCAGCTTAAGGCCCGATCAGCCCCAGCATTTT.

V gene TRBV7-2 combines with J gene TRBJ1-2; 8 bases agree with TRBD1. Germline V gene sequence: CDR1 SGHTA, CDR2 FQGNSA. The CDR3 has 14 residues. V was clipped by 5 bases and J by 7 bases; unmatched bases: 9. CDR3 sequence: CASSRSQGAGGYTF. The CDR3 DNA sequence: TGTGCCAGCAGCCGATCTCAGGGGGCCGGTGGCTACACCTTC. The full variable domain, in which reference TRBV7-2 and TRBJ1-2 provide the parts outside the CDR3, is GAGVSQSPSNKVTEKGKDVELRCDPISGHTALYWYRQSLGQGLEFLIYFQGNSAPDKSGLPSDRFSAERTGGSVSTLTIQRTQQEDSAVYLCASSRSQGAGGYTFGSGTRLTVV.